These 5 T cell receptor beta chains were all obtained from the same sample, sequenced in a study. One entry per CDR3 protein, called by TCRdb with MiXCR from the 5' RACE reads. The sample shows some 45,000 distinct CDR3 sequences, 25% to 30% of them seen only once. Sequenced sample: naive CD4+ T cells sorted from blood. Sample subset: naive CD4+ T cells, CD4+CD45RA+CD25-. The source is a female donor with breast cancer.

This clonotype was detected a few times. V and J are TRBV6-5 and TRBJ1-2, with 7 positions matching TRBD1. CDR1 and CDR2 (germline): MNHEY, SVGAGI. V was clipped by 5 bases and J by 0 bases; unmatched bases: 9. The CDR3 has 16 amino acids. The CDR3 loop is CASSNRDRITNYGYTF. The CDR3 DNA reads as TGTGCCAGCAGTAACCGGGACAGAATAACTAACTATGGCTACACCTTC.

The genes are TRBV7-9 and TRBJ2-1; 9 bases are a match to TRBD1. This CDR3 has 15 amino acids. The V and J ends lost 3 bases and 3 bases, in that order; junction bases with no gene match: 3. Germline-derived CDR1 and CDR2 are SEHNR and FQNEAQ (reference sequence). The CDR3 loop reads CASSLGQGSYNEQFF. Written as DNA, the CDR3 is TGTGCCAGCAGCTTGGGACAGGGTAGCTACAATGAGCAGTTCTTC.

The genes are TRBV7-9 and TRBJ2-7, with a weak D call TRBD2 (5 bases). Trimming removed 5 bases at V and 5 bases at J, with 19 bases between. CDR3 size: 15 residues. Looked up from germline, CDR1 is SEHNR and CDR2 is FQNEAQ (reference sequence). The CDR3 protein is CASSLGPRAGDEQYF. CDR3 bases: TGTGCCAGCAGCCTAGGGCCACGGGCGGGCGACGAGCAGTACTTC.

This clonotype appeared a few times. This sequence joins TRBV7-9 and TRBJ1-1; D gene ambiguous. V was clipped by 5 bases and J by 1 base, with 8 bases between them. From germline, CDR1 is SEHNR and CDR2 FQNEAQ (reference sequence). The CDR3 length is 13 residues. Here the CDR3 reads CASSRFGNTEAFF. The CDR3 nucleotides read TGTGCCAGCAGCCGATTCGGGAACACTGAAGCTTTCTTT.

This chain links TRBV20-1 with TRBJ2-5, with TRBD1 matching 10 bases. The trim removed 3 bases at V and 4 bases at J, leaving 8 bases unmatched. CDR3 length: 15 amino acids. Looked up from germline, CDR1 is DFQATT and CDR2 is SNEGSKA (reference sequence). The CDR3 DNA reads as TGCAGTGCTAGGGGACAGGGGATATTCCGAGAGACCCAGTACTTC. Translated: CSARGQGIFRETQYF.